A selection of T cell receptor beta chains follows, all from one sample in a study of vaccination and CD4 T cells after COVID-19. Which antigens these TCRs recognize remains unknown. Each CDR3 protein gets one entry after TCRdb re-called the PCR reads with MiXCR. Of 19,000 or so distinct CDR3 sequences in the sample, 60% to 85% are singletons; the top ten hold about a sixth. Material: CD4+ T cells from blood, cultured in vitro, obtained after SARS-CoV-2 vaccination. The receptors here all came from a human donor who received a COVID-19 vaccine. Each CDR3 is given with its conserved first and last residue. The D gene is left open where the match is weak. A row's size may be missing; if present it is once, few, many or a size class.

D gene	V gene	J gene	clone size	CDR3 protein	CDR3 DNA
TRBD2	TRBV7-2	TRBJ2-3	once	CASSLGERGSTDTQYF	TGTGCCAGCAGCTTAGGGGAGCGGGGAAGCACAGATACGCAGTATTTT
NA	TRBV14	TRBJ2-7	NA	CASSQDMRGTHEQYF	TGTGCCAGCAGCCAAGATATGCGGGGTACTCACGAGCAGTACTTC
TRBD1	TRBV2	TRBJ1-2	NA	CASSGQGSYGYTF	TGTGCCAGCAGTGGACAGGGATCCTATGGCTACACCTTC
TRBD2	TRBV5-4	TRBJ2-5	NA	CASSPMTSGGYQETQYF	TGTGCCAGCAGTCCAATGACTAGCGGGGGCTACCAAGAGACCCAGTACTTC
NA	TRBV2	TRBJ1-1	NA	CASSEVRGSTEAFF	TGTGCCAGCAGTGAAGTCCGGGGGAGCACTGAAGCTTTCTTT
NA	TRBV27	TRBJ1-4	NA	CASSPFGRIREKLFF	TGTGCCAGCAGTCCCTTCGGGAGGATTAGGGAAAAACTGTTTTTT
TRBD2	TRBV2	TRBJ2-4	NA	CASSERLAQNIQYF	TGTGCCAGCAGTGAACGACTAGCCCAAAACATTCAGTACTTC
NA	TRBV5-1	TRBJ1-3	NA	CASSLIGSSGNTIYF	TGCGCCAGCAGCTTGATTGGCAGCTCTGGAAACACCATATATTTT
NA	TRBV7-9	TRBJ1-1	once	CASSLLSRVDTEAFF	TGTGCCAGCAGCTTACTCAGCAGGGTGGACACTGAAGCTTTCTTT
TRBD1	TRBV11-3	TRBJ1-1	NA	CASSFAFGQGAEAFF	TGTGCCAGCAGCTTCGCCTTTGGACAGGGAGCTGAAGCTTTCTTT
NA	TRBV6-1	TRBJ1-5	NA	CASSEFGGNQPQHF	TGTGCCAGCAGTGAATTCGGTGGCAATCAGCCCCAGCATTTT
TRBD1	TRBV9	TRBJ1-2	NA	CASRATGAPNNYGYTF	TGTGCCAGCAGGGCCACAGGGGCGCCTAACAACTATGGCTACACCTTC
NA	TRBV7-2	TRBJ2-1	NA	CASSLVTGSYNEQFF	TGTGCCAGCAGCTTGGTAACTGGCTCCTACAATGAGCAGTTCTTC
TRBD1	TRBV6-1	TRBJ1-6	NA	CASSGGQGHSPLHF	TGTGCCAGCAGTGGCGGACAGGGTCACTCACCCCTCCACTTT
TRBD1	TRBV2	TRBJ2-3	NA	CARQDREGADTQYF	TGTGCCCGACAGGACAGGGAAGGGGCAGATACGCAGTATTTT
NA	TRBV20-1	TRBJ2-5	NA	CSARGTGQETQYF	TGCAGTGCTAGAGGGACGGGCCAAGAGACCCAGTACTTC
NA	TRBV19	TRBJ1-5	few	CASSNQGLSNQPQHF	TGTGCCAGTAGTAACCAGGGGCTCAGCAATCAGCCCCAGCATTTT
NA	TRBV12-3/TRBV12-4	TRBJ1-1	NA	CASSLWGRHTEAFF	TGTGCCAGCAGTTTGTGGGGTAGGCACACTGAAGCTTTCTTT
NA	TRBV5-1	TRBJ1-1	NA	CASSLRGGLNTEAFF	TGCGCCAGCAGCTTGCGTGGGGGTTTGAACACTGAAGCTTTCTTT